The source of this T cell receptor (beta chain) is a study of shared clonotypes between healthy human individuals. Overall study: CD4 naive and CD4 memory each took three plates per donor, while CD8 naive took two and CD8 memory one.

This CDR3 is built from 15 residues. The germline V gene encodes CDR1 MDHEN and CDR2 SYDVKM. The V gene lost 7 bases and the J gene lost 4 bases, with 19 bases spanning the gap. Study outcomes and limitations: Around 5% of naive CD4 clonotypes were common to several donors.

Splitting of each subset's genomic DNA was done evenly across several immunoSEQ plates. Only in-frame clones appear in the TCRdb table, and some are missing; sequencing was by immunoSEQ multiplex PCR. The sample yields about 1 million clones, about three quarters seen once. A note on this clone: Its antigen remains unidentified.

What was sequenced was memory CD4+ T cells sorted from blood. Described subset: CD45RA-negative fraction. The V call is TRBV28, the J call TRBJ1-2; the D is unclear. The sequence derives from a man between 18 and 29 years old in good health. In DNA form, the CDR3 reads TGTGCCAGCAACGAGGGCAGCCCAGTATTCTATGGCTACACCTTC. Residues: CASNEGSPVFYGYTF.